Listed below are T cell receptor beta chains from one sample, sequenced in a study of post-analysis software for immune sequencing data. Via MiXCR, TCRdb re-called the PCR reads, giving one row per CDR3 protein. The table has hundreds of thousands of distinct CDR3 sequences, roughly 30% seen once. Source material: blood. These receptors came from a girl under 18 with multiple sclerosis. CDR3s include the opening cysteine and the closing phenylalanine or tryptophan. Each record gives: J gene, clone size, V gene, D gene, CDR3 protein, CDR3 DNA. D genes are given only for firm matches. Only some rows state a clone size, as once, few, many or a class for expanded clones.

J gene: TRBJ2-7; clone size: few; V gene: TRBV10-2; D gene: TRBD2; CDR3 protein: CASSDPGLAGVRATYEQYF; CDR3 DNA: TGCGCCAGCAGTGATCCGGGACTAGCGGGAGTTCGGGCAACCTACGAGCAGTACTTC
J gene: TRBJ2-3; clone size: few; V gene: TRBV7-2; D gene: TRBD2; CDR3 protein: CASSPPGLAGLYTQYF; CDR3 DNA: TGTGCCAGCAGCCCCCCCGGACTAGCGGGACTATATACGCAGTATTTT
J gene: TRBJ1-3; clone size: .; V gene: TRBV29-1; D gene: .; CDR3 protein: CSVEWTAGNTRYF; CDR3 DNA: TGCAGCGTTGAATGGACGGCTGGAAACACCAGATATTTT
J gene: TRBJ1-5; clone size: .; V gene: TRBV6-5; D gene: .; CDR3 protein: CASRKRGALNQPQHF; CDR3 DNA: TGTGCCAGCAGGAAAAGGGGGGCCCTCAATCAGCCCCAGCATTTT
J gene: TRBJ2-7; clone size: .; V gene: TRBV7-2; D gene: .; CDR3 protein: CASSLDRSSGYEQYF; CDR3 DNA: TGTGCCAGCAGCTTAGACAGGTCTTCAGGATACGAGCAGTACTTC
J gene: TRBJ2-1; clone size: few; V gene: TRBV29-1; D gene: TRBD2; CDR3 protein: CSVEGFSGRRAYGEQFF; CDR3 DNA: TGCAGCGTTGAAGGGTTTAGCGGGAGGAGGGCCTACGGTGAGCAGTTCTTC
J gene: TRBJ2-5; clone size: few; V gene: TRBV7-2; D gene: TRBD2; CDR3 protein: CASSSPLISGGLGETQYF; CDR3 DNA: TGTGCCAGCAGCTCCCCATTGATTAGCGGGGGGCTCGGGGAGACCCAGTACTTC
J gene: TRBJ2-7; clone size: .; V gene: TRBV28; D gene: TRBD2; CDR3 protein: CASSLGGTSGQIYEQYF; CDR3 DNA: TGTGCCAGCAGTTTAGGGGGGACTAGCGGTCAAATCTACGAGCAGTACTTC
J gene: TRBJ1-5; clone size: once; V gene: TRBV6-5; D gene: .; CDR3 protein: CASSYSAPLAWSNQPQHF; CDR3 DNA: TGTGCCAGCAGTTACTCGGCACCGTTGGCTTGGAGCAATCAGCCCCAGCATTTT
J gene: TRBJ2-1; clone size: .; V gene: TRBV7-2; D gene: TRBD2; CDR3 protein: CANSLASRGLADYNEQFF; CDR3 DNA: TGTGCCAACAGCTTAGCGTCTCGAGGACTAGCGGATTACAATGAGCAGTTCTTC
J gene: TRBJ2-7; clone size: .; V gene: TRBV20-1; D gene: .; CDR3 protein: CSAGGLASYEQYF; CDR3 DNA: TGCAGTGCTGGCGGGCTAGCGTCCTACGAGCAGTACTTC
J gene: TRBJ2-3; clone size: many; V gene: TRBV29-1; D gene: .; CDR3 protein: CSSPARGADTQYF; CDR3 DNA: TGCAGCTCCCCTGCCCGTGGTGCGGATACGCAGTATTTT
J gene: TRBJ1-5; clone size: few; V gene: TRBV4-3; D gene: .; CDR3 protein: CASSQDRGAFNQPQHF; CDR3 DNA: TGCGCCAGCAGCCAAGATAGGGGGGCCTTCAATCAGCCCCAGCATTTT
J gene: TRBJ2-1; clone size: .; V gene: TRBV5-5; D gene: .; CDR3 protein: CASSADYNEQFF; CDR3 DNA: TGTGCCAGCAGCGCCGACTACAATGAGCAGTTCTTC
J gene: TRBJ1-6; clone size: .; V gene: TRBV7-8; D gene: .; CDR3 protein: CASSSQGTMNSPLHF; CDR3 DNA: TGTGCCAGCAGCTCCCAGGGGACGATGAATTCACCCCTCCACTTT
J gene: TRBJ2-2; clone size: .; V gene: TRBV6-2/TRBV6-3; D gene: .; CDR3 protein: CASRPQSAGPRDTGELFF; CDR3 DNA: TGTGCCAGCAGGCCCCAGTCTGCGGGCCCTCGAGACACCGGGGAGCTGTTTTTT
J gene: TRBJ2-3; clone size: .; V gene: TRBV28; D gene: TRBD1; CDR3 protein: CASSLAGGARTDTQYF; CDR3 DNA: TGTGCCAGCAGTTTAGCAGGGGGCGCCCGCACAGATACGCAGTATTTT
J gene: TRBJ2-3; clone size: few; V gene: TRBV5-1; D gene: TRBD2; CDR3 protein: CASNRGLAGTDTQYF; CDR3 DNA: TGCGCCAGCAACCGAGGACTAGCGGGAACAGATACGCAGTATTTT
J gene: TRBJ2-3; clone size: many; V gene: TRBV12-3/TRBV12-4; D gene: .; CDR3 protein: CASSQGLRRTDTQYF; CDR3 DNA: TGTGCCAGCAGTCAGGGGTTGCGTCGCACAGATACGCAGTATTTT
J gene: TRBJ2-1; clone size: .; V gene: TRBV3-1; D gene: TRBD2; CDR3 protein: CASRPTSGESYNEQFF; CDR3 DNA: TGTGCCAGCAGGCCGACTAGCGGGGAATCCTACAATGAGCAGTTCTTC
J gene: TRBJ1-4; clone size: .; V gene: TRBV7-2; D gene: .; CDR3 protein: CASSLGHGNEKLFF; CDR3 DNA: TGTGCCAGCAGCTTAGGACATGGGAATGAAAAACTGTTTTTT
J gene: TRBJ2-2; clone size: few; V gene: TRBV7-2; D gene: .; CDR3 protein: CASSFRGRHTGELFF; CDR3 DNA: TGTGCCAGCAGCTTTCGGGGGCGACACACCGGGGAGCTGTTTTTT
J gene: TRBJ2-1; clone size: .; V gene: TRBV6-1; D gene: .; CDR3 protein: CASSGAALGLFNEQFF; CDR3 DNA: TGTGCCAGCAGTGGAGCTGCCCTGGGGTTGTTCAATGAGCAGTTCTTC
J gene: TRBJ1-2; clone size: .; V gene: TRBV11-1; D gene: .; CDR3 protein: CASSLGGVAYGYTF; CDR3 DNA: TGTGCCAGCAGCTTAGGAGGGGTAGCCTATGGCTACACCTTC
J gene: TRBJ2-2; clone size: .; V gene: TRBV6-1; D gene: TRBD2; CDR3 protein: CASSEGVSGRAFGELFF; CDR3 DNA: TGTGCCAGCAGTGAGGGGGTTAGCGGGAGGGCCTTCGGGGAGCTGTTTTTT
J gene: TRBJ2-7; clone size: .; V gene: TRBV3-1; D gene: TRBD2; CDR3 protein: CASSPGLGVEQYF; CDR3 DNA: TGTGCCAGCAGCCCGGGACTAGGGGTCGAGCAGTACTTC
J gene: TRBJ2-4; clone size: once; V gene: TRBV7-9; D gene: .; CDR3 protein: CASSSSSGTAWYF; CDR3 DNA: TGTGCCAGCAGCTCCTCATCCGGGACTGCCTGGTACTTC
J gene: TRBJ1-2; clone size: few; V gene: TRBV6-1; D gene: TRBD1; CDR3 protein: CASNRQGGYTF; CDR3 DNA: TGTGCCAGCAACCGACAGGGAGGCTACACCTTC
J gene: TRBJ1-2; clone size: .; V gene: TRBV7-2; D gene: .; CDR3 protein: CASSLGRVNQGGYTF; CDR3 DNA: TGTGCCAGCAGCTTAGGGAGGGTAAACCAGGGGGGCTACACCTTC
J gene: TRBJ2-2; clone size: .; V gene: TRBV7-2; D gene: .; CDR3 protein: CASSPRAPGELFF; CDR3 DNA: TGTGCCAGCAGCCCGCGGGCCCCTGGGGAGCTGTTTTTT
J gene: TRBJ2-2; clone size: .; V gene: TRBV10-3; D gene: .; CDR3 protein: CAFQDWNTGELFF; CDR3 DNA: TGTGCCTTCCAGGACTGGAACACCGGGGAGCTGTTTTTT
J gene: TRBJ2-5; clone size: once; V gene: TRBV2; D gene: .; CDR3 protein: CASSGYRVAGGCRTQYF; CDR3 DNA: TGTGCCAGCAGTGGGTACCGGGTCGCTGGGGGATGCAGGACCCAGTACTTC
J gene: TRBJ1-5; clone size: once; V gene: TRBV10-2; D gene: TRBD1; CDR3 protein: CASSQGAGGQPQHF; CDR3 DNA: TGCGCCAGCAGCCAAGGGGCAGGGGGGCAGCCCCAGCATTTT
J gene: TRBJ1-5; clone size: few; V gene: TRBV4-2; D gene: TRBD1; CDR3 protein: CASSQDHRGSGQPQHF; CDR3 DNA: TGTGCCAGCAGCCAAGACCACAGGGGGTCAGGGCAGCCCCAGCATTTT
J gene: TRBJ1-2; clone size: few; V gene: TRBV27; D gene: .; CDR3 protein: CASHPVAGRRANYGYTF; CDR3 DNA: TGTGCCAGCCACCCGGTGGCAGGGAGGAGGGCTAACTATGGCTACACCTTC
J gene: TRBJ2-3; clone size: few; V gene: TRBV12-3/TRBV12-4; D gene: .; CDR3 protein: CASRLRVLGGSTDTQYF; CDR3 DNA: TGTGCCAGCAGACTCCGCGTTTTAGGGGGTAGCACAGATACGCAGTATTTT
J gene: TRBJ1-6; clone size: .; V gene: TRBV11-2; D gene: TRBD1; CDR3 protein: CASSRTGLRAHLHF; CDR3 DNA: TGTGCCAGCAGCCGGACAGGGCTCAGGGCTCACCTCCACTTT
J gene: TRBJ2-3; clone size: few; V gene: TRBV29-1; D gene: TRBD1; CDR3 protein: CSGKKGQDPDTQYF; CDR3 DNA: TGCAGCGGGAAGAAGGGACAGGACCCCGATACGCAGTATTTT
J gene: TRBJ2-5; clone size: .; V gene: TRBV7-2; D gene: TRBD2; CDR3 protein: CASSLGILAGGWETQYF; CDR3 DNA: TGTGCCAGCAGCTTAGGGATCCTAGCGGGAGGTTGGGAGACCCAGTACTTC
J gene: TRBJ2-1; clone size: .; V gene: TRBV20-1; D gene: .; CDR3 protein: CSVAGQGVGEQFF; CDR3 DNA: TGCAGTGTGGCGGGACAAGGAGTGGGTGAGCAGTTCTTC
J gene: TRBJ1-2; clone size: few; V gene: TRBV27; D gene: .; CDR3 protein: CASSLRRSHGYGYTF; CDR3 DNA: TGTGCCAGCAGTTTACGTCGGTCCCATGGGTATGGCTACACCTTC
J gene: TRBJ2-3; clone size: few; V gene: TRBV9; D gene: .; CDR3 protein: CASRGLPTDTQYF; CDR3 DNA: TGTGCCAGCAGGGGACTTCCCACAGATACGCAGTATTTT
J gene: TRBJ2-3; clone size: .; V gene: TRBV7-9; D gene: TRBD2; CDR3 protein: CASSRHSGGRTDTQYF; CDR3 DNA: TGTGCCAGCAGCCGCCATAGCGGGGGGCGGACAGATACGCAGTATTTT
J gene: TRBJ2-3; clone size: once; V gene: TRBV20-1; D gene: TRBD1; CDR3 protein: CSAPGTGWSTDTQYF; CDR3 DNA: TGCAGTGCACCGGGGACAGGGTGGAGCACAGATACGCAGTATTTT
J gene: TRBJ2-7; clone size: .; V gene: TRBV20-1; D gene: .; CDR3 protein: CSARDTNTYEQYF; CDR3 DNA: TGCAGTGCTAGGGACACAAATACCTACGAGCAGTACTTC
J gene: TRBJ2-3; clone size: few; V gene: TRBV20-1; D gene: .; CDR3 protein: CSAREGAGSTDTQYF; CDR3 DNA: TGCAGTGCTAGAGAGGGGGCAGGTAGCACAGATACGCAGTATTTT
J gene: TRBJ1-2; clone size: .; V gene: TRBV20-1; D gene: TRBD1; CDR3 protein: CSTRPPGQGDYGYTF; CDR3 DNA: TGCAGTACTAGGCCTCCTGGACAGGGCGACTATGGCTACACCTTC
J gene: TRBJ2-7; clone size: .; V gene: TRBV18; D gene: .; CDR3 protein: CASSPSGQGAYEQYF; CDR3 DNA: TGTGCCAGCTCACCTTCGGGGCAGGGAGCCTACGAGCAGTACTTC
J gene: TRBJ1-2; clone size: .; V gene: TRBV2; D gene: .; CDR3 protein: CASSHRHRDNGYTF; CDR3 DNA: TGTGCCAGCAGCCACCGTCATAGAGATAATGGCTACACCTTC